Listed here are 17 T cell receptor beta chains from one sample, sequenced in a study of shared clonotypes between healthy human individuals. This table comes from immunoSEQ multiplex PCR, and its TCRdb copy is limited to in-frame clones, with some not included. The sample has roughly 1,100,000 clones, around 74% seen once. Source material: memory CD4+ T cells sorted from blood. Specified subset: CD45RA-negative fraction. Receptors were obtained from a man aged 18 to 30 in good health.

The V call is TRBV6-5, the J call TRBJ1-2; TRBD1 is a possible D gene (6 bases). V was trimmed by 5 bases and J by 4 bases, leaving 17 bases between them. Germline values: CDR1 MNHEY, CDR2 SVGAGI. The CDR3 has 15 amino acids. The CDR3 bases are TGTGCCAGCAGTCCCGTGGGGGGGCCTCGCTATGGCTACACCTTC. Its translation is CASSPVGGPRYGYTF.

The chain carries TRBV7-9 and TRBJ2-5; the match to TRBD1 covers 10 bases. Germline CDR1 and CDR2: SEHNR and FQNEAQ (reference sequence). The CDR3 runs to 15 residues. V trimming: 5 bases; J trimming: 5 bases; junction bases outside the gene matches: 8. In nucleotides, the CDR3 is TGTGCCAGCAGCCGACAGGGGGCGCGGGGGGAGACCCAGTACTTC. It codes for CASSRQGARGETQYF.

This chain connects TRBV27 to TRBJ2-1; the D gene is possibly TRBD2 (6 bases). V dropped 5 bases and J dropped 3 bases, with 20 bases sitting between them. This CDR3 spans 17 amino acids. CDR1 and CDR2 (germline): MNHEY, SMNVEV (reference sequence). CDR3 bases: TGTGCCAGCAGTCCTCGGGCGGGGAATCCGGGCTACAATGAGCAGTTCTTC. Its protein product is CASSPRAGNPGYNEQFF.

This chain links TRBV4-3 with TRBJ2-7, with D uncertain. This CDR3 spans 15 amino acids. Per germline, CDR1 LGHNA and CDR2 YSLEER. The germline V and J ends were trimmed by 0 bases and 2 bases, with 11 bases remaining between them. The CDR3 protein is CASSQDLANPYEQYF. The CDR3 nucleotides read TGCGCCAGCAGCCAAGATCTGGCGAACCCCTACGAGCAGTACTTC.

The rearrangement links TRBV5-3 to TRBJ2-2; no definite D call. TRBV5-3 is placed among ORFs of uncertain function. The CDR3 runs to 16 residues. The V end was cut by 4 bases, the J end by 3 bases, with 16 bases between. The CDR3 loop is CARSVGVLVHTGELFF. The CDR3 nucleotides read TGTGCCAGAAGCGTTGGGGTACTGGTTCACACCGGGGAGCTGTTTTTT.

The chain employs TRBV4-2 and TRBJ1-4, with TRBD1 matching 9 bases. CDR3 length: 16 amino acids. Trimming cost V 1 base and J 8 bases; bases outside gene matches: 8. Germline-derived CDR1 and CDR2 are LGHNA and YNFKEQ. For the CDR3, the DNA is TGTGCCAGCAGCCAAGCCCCGGGACAGGGAAGAGAAAAACTGTTTTTT. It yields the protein CASSQAPGQGREKLFF.

The CDR3 protein is CASSSRWRQGYEQYF. In nucleotides, the CDR3 is TGTGCCAGCAGTTCTCGGTGGCGACAGGGCTACGAGCAGTACTTC. The chain uses TRBV28 and TRBJ2-7, with 7 bases identical to TRBD1. This CDR3 has 15 residues. Germline CDR1 is MDHEN and CDR2 is SYDVKM. The junction had 9 bases not matched to a gene; V was cut back by 4 bases and J by 3 bases.

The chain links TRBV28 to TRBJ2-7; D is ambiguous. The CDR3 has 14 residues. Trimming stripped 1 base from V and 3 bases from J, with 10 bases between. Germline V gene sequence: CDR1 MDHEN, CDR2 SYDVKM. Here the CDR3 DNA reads TGTGCCAGCAGTTTATTAACCGGGTTCTACGAGCAGTACTTC. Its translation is CASSLLTGFYEQYF.

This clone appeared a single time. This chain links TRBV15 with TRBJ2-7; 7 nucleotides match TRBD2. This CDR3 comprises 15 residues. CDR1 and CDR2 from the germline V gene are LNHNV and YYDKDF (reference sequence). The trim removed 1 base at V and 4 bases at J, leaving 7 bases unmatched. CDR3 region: CATSRGRGGVYEQYF. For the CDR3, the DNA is TGTGCCACCAGCAGAGGAAGGGGAGGGGTTTACGAGCAGTACTTC.

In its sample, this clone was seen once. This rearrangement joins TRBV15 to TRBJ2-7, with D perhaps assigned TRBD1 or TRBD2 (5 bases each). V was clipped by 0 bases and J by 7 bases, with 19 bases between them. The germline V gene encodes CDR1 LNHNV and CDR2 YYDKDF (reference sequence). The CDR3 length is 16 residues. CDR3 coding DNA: TGTGCCACCAGCAGAGACGACAGTGGGGCCAGAGGGGAGCAGTACTTC. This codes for CATSRDDSGARGEQYF.

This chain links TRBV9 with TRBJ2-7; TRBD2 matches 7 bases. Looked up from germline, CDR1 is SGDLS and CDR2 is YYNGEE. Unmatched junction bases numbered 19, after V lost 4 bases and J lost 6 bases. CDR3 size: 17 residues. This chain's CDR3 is CASSPRDGGFGSGEQYF. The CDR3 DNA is TGTGCCAGCAGCCCCCGGGACGGGGGGTTTGGATCGGGCGAGCAGTACTTC.

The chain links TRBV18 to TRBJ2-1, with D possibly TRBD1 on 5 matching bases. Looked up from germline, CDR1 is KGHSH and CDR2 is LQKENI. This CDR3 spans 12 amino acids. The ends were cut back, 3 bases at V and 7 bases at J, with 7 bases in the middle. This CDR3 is CASSPRVNEQFF. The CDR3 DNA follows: TGTGCCAGCTCACCCAGGGTGAATGAGCAGTTCTTC. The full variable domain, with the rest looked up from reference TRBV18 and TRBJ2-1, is NAGVMQNPRHLVRRRGQEARLRCSPMKGHSHVYWYRQLPEEGLKFMVYLQKENIIDESGMPKERFSAEFPKEGPSILRIQQVVRGDSAAYFCASSPRVNEQFFGPGTRLTVL.

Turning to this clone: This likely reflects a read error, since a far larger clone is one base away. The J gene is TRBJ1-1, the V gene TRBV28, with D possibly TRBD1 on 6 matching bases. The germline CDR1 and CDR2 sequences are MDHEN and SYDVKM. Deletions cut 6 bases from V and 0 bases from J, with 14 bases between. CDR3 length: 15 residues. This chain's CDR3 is CASRSQGTLNTEAFF. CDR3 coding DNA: TGTGCCAGCAGATCTCAGGGGACCTTGAACACTGAAGCTTTCTTT.

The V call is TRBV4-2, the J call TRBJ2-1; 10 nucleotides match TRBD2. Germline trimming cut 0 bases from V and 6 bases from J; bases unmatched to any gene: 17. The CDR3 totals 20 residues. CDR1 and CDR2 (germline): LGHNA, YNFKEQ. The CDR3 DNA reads TGTGCCAGCAGCCAAGATAAGACAGGAAAAGCGGGAGGGCCGGGCAATGAGCAGTTCTTC. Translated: CASSQDKTGKAGGPGNEQFF.

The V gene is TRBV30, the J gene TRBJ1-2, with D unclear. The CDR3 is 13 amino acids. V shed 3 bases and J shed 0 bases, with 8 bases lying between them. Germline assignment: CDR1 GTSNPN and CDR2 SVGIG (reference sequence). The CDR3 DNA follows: TGTGCCTGGAGGGAAAACCCTAACTATGGCTACACCTTC. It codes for CAWRENPNYGYTF.

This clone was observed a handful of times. CDR3 DNA: TGTGCCAGCAGTCGAAGGGGACTAGCGGGAGGCCCGAACACCGGGGAGCTGTTTTTT. This codes for CASSRRGLAGGPNTGELFF. The chain is built from TRBV27 and TRBJ2-2, with TRBD2 identical over 15 bases. In germline, CDR1 is MNHEY, CDR2 SMNVEV (reference sequence). This CDR3 region has 19 residues. With 5 bases clipped from V and 0 bases from J, the junction kept 7 bases outside the gene matches.

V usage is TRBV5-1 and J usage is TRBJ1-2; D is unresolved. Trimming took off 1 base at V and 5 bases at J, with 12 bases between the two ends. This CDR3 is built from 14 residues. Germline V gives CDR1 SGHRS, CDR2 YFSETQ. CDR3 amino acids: CASSLTPDVYGYTF. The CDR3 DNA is TGCGCCAGCAGCTTGACCCCGGACGTATATGGCTACACCTTC.